This is a list of T cell receptor beta chains from one sample in a study of early T cells in non-severe SARS-CoV-2 infection. MiXCR, applied by TCRdb to the 5' RACE reads, yields one record per CDR3 protein. The repertoire holds about 53,000 distinct CDR3 sequences, with around 12% as singletons. The sequencing used whole blood, collected at baseline. All receptors derive from an adult who was a healthcare worker with PCR-confirmed SARS-CoV-2 infection or an uninfected control (not recorded which). CDR3s include the opening cysteine and the closing phenylalanine or tryptophan. A D gene is named only where the DNA matches it firmly. For some rows the clone size is stated as once, few or many, or as a class when expanded; others skip it.

clone_size	v_call	j_call	d_call	cdr3_aa	cdr3_nt
-	TRBV29-1	TRBJ2-3	TRBD1	CSALGQGLTDTQYF	TGCAGCGCTCTGGGACAGGGGTTAACAGATACGCAGTATTTT
few	TRBV11-2	TRBJ1-6	-	CASSQKIQGELRNSPLHF	TGTGCCAGCAGCCAAAAAATACAGGGAGAATTAAGGAATTCACCCCTCCACTTT
many	TRBV6-6	TRBJ1-6	-	CASSLEGRGEVSPLHF	TGTGCCAGCAGTCTAGAGGGACGGGGAGAGGTTTCACCCCTCCACTTT
few	TRBV28	TRBJ2-1	-	CASSFGSLLSTQFF	TGTGCCAGCAGTTTTGGGTCCCTCTTGTCTACTCAGTTCTTC
-	TRBV7-9	TRBJ1-1	-	CASSLMNTEAFF	TGTGCCAGCAGCTTAATGAACACTGAAGCTTTCTTT
few	TRBV6-2/TRBV6-3	TRBJ2-1	-	CASSFRAYNEQFF	TGTGCCAGCAGTTTCCGGGCCTACAATGAGCAGTTCTTC
-	TRBV11-2	TRBJ2-5	TRBD2	CASSNRLAGLQETQYF	TGTGCCAGCAGCAATCGACTAGCGGGGCTTCAAGAGACCCAGTACTTC
few	TRBV4-3	TRBJ2-3	-	CASSPNRRTDTQYF	TGCGCCAGCAGCCCTAACAGACGCACAGATACGCAGTATTTT
many	TRBV11-3	TRBJ2-1	-	CASSSGTAGWVDEQFF	TGTGCCAGCAGCTCCGGGACCGCCGGATGGGTCGATGAGCAGTTCTTC
few	TRBV12-3/TRBV12-4	TRBJ2-3	TRBD2	CASSLRLADSTDTQYF	TGTGCCAGCAGTTTAAGACTAGCGGACAGCACAGATACGCAGTATTTT
few	TRBV20-1	TRBJ1-6	-	CSATRGSSYNSPLHF	TGCAGTGCTACGAGGGGGAGCTCCTATAATTCACCCCTCCACTTT
-	TRBV24-1	TRBJ1-2	-	CATSDPRTAYGYTF	TGTGCCACCAGTGATCCTAGGACCGCGTATGGCTACACCTTC
-	TRBV20-1	TRBJ2-1	-	CSASLHRRLPFNEQFF	TGCAGTGCTAGCCTTCATAGGAGGTTACCATTCAATGAGCAGTTCTTC
many	TRBV9	TRBJ2-7	-	CASSPPDREYEQYF	TGTGCCAGCAGCCCACCGGACAGAGAATACGAGCAGTACTTC
-	TRBV7-9	TRBJ2-1	TRBD1	CASSFRTGTEEQFF	TGTGCCAGCAGCTTCCGGACAGGGACTGAGGAGCAGTTCTTC
few	TRBV5-1	TRBJ2-2	-	CASSQKGSPGELFF	TGCGCCAGCAGCCAAAAGGGCTCTCCGGGGGAGCTGTTTTTT
few	TRBV20-1	TRBJ1-1	-	CSARPHQNMNTEAFF	TGCAGTGCTAGACCCCACCAGAATATGAACACTGAAGCTTTCTTT
few	TRBV12-3/TRBV12-4	TRBJ2-7	TRBD1	CASSLGGPYEQYF	TGTGCCAGCAGCCTAGGGGGCCCCTACGAGCAGTACTTC
many	TRBV7-8	TRBJ2-7	-	CASSLSSLSNDEQYF	TGTGCCAGCAGCTTAAGTTCACTCAGCAATGACGAGCAGTACTTC
many	TRBV6-2/TRBV6-3	TRBJ2-7	TRBD1	CASSIDRGKQYF	TGTGCCAGCAGTATCGACAGGGGGAAGCAGTACTTC
many	TRBV11-2	TRBJ2-3	-	CASSLIRGRADTQYF	TGTGCCAGCAGCTTAATACGGGGCCGGGCAGATACGCAGTATTTT
few	TRBV29-1	TRBJ2-3	-	CSVEDLQGLTDTQYF	TGCAGCGTTGAAGACCTTCAGGGCCTCACAGATACGCAGTATTTT
once	TRBV2	TRBJ2-7	TRBD1	CASMRTGGGYEQYF	TGTGCCAGCATGAGGACAGGGGGCGGCTACGAGCAGTACTTC
-	TRBV13	TRBJ2-3	TRBD2	CASSLVPLAGFTDTQYF	TGTGCCAGCAGCTTAGTACCTCTAGCGGGGTTCACAGATACGCAGTATTTT
few	TRBV27	TRBJ2-1	-	CASSLGGTKQFF	TGTGCCAGCAGTTTAGGAGGGACCAAGCAGTTCTTC
-	TRBV5-1	TRBJ2-5	TRBD2	CASNRGLAGGETQYF	TGCGCCAGCAACCGAGGGCTAGCGGGAGGAGAGACCCAGTACTTC
few	TRBV12-3/TRBV12-4	TRBJ2-2	TRBD2	CASSGAAGGPSTGELFF	TGTGCCAGCAGTGGAGCGGCGGGAGGGCCGTCCACCGGGGAGCTGTTTTTT
-	TRBV27	TRBJ1-2	-	CASSLRGGDYGYTF	TGTGCCAGCAGCCTTAGGGGGGGCGACTATGGCTACACCTTC
few	TRBV7-9	TRBJ1-1	-	CASSLDSGLAEAFF	TGTGCCAGCAGCTTAGATTCGGGCCTCGCTGAAGCTTTCTTT
-	TRBV14	TRBJ2-3	TRBD2	CASSPNRSISGIADTQYF	TGTGCCAGCAGCCCCAATAGATCTATTAGCGGGATTGCAGATACGCAGTATTTT
few	TRBV7-8	TRBJ1-5	-	CASSFDSQPQHF	TGTGCCAGCAGCTTCGACAGTCAGCCCCAGCATTTT
few	TRBV3-1	TRBJ1-4	-	CASSHGFGGLEKLFF	TGTGCCAGCAGCCATGGCTTCGGGGGTCTTGAAAAACTGTTTTTT
-	TRBV28	TRBJ2-3	-	CASSLGQGPDTQYF	TGTGCCAGCAGTTTGGGGCAGGGCCCAGATACGCAGTATTTT
-	TRBV4-3	TRBJ2-1	-	CASSNLADEQFF	TGCGCCAGCAGCAATCTAGCTGATGAGCAGTTCTTC
few	TRBV2	TRBJ1-4	-	CASSEYEYRPNEKLFF	TGTGCCAGCAGTGAATACGAGTATAGACCTAATGAAAAACTGTTTTTT
-	TRBV7-2	TRBJ1-2	-	CASSSGLGGGYGYTF	TGTGCCAGCAGCAGCGGACTGGGAGGTGGCTATGGCTACACCTTC
-	TRBV7-3	TRBJ2-1	-	CASSPATTFNEQFF	TGTGCCAGCAGCCCCGCGACTACCTTCAATGAGCAGTTCTTC
-	TRBV28	TRBJ2-3	TRBD2	CASSFVAGGADTQYF	TGTGCCAGCAGTTTTGTTGCGGGAGGGGCAGATACGCAGTATTTT
-	TRBV7-2	TRBJ2-4	-	CASSLVGDPPVF	TGTGCCAGCAGCTTAGTTGGGGATCCCCCCGTCTTC
few	TRBV10-3	TRBJ1-3	-	CAISDPDSGNTIYF	TGTGCCATCAGTGACCCCGACTCTGGAAACACCATATATTTT
few	TRBV27	TRBJ2-7	-	CASSFAAESEQYF	TGTGCCAGCAGTTTCGCGGCCGAGAGCGAGCAGTACTTC
few	TRBV14	TRBJ2-1	TRBD2	CASSRGTSVLEQFF	TGTGCCAGCAGCCGTGGGACTAGCGTACTCGAGCAGTTCTTC
few	TRBV6-2/TRBV6-3	TRBJ2-7	-	CASSYGGNYEQYF	TGTGCCAGCAGTTACGGGGGAAACTACGAGCAGTACTTC
many	TRBV12-3/TRBV12-4	TRBJ2-7	TRBD2	CASSPGLGASYEQYF	TGTGCCAGCAGCCCCGGACTAGGGGCCTCCTACGAGCAGTACTTC
many	TRBV5-1	TRBJ1-6	-	CASSLEGSSYNSPLHF	TGCGCCAGCAGCTTGGAGGGGAGCTCCTATAATTCACCCCTCCACTTT
many	TRBV4-3	TRBJ1-4	TRBD1	CASSRDRDEKLFF	TGCGCCAGCAGCCGGGACAGGGATGAAAAACTGTTTTTT
-	TRBV12-3/TRBV12-4	TRBJ2-6	TRBD1	CASSWTGSGSGANVLTF	TGTGCCAGCAGTTGGACAGGGTCTGGGTCTGGGGCCAACGTCCTGACTTTC
few	TRBV4-3	TRBJ1-5	-	CASSPGPGSQPQHF	TGCGCCAGCAGTCCCGGCCCGGGATCGCAGCCCCAGCATTTT
-	TRBV2	TRBJ1-5	-	CASRSGFNSNQPQHF	TGTGCCAGCAGGTCAGGCTTCAATAGCAATCAGCCCCAGCATTTT
few	TRBV12-5	TRBJ2-1	TRBD2	CASAPPGGSYNEQFF	TGTGCTAGTGCCCCACCGGGGGGCTCCTACAATGAGCAGTTCTTC
many	TRBV4-3	TRBJ2-3	TRBD2	CASSQDFGLAVDTQYF	TGCGCCAGCAGCCAAGATTTTGGACTAGCGGTAGATACGCAGTATTTT
-	TRBV20-1	TRBJ1-5	-	CNAIRVTASNQPQHF	TGCAATGCTATAAGGGTGACAGCTAGCAATCAGCCCCAGCATTTT
-	TRBV6-5	TRBJ2-1	TRBD1	CASRWTGRSSYNEQFF	TGTGCCAGCAGGTGGACAGGTAGAAGCTCCTACAATGAGCAGTTCTTC
-	TRBV7-3	TRBJ2-2	-	CASRVEGNTGELFF	TGTGCCAGCCGCGTAGAGGGAAATACCGGGGAGCTGTTTTTT